This T cell receptor (beta chain) was sequenced in a study of T cell changes during pregnancy in multiple sclerosis. Profiling relied on immunoSEQ multiplex PCR, and the TCRdb table lists in-frame clones only, not all of them. Here the sample spans fewer than 50,000 clones, almost 95% being singletons. CDR1 MNHNS and CDR2 SASEGT come from the germline V gene. The CDR3 runs 19 residues. Unmatched junction bases numbered 16, after V lost 3 bases and J lost 0 bases. The sequence was collected from a female donor in good health, enrolled as a control in a pregnancy study. The genes are TRBV6-1 and TRBJ2-7; 8 bases line up with TRBD1. The source material was CD4+ T cells from peripheral blood mononuclear cells, sampled in the second trimester of pregnancy. The CDR3: CASSESFFGTGWNSYEQYF. Written as DNA, the CDR3 is TGTGCCAGCAGTGAGTCCTTTTTCGGGACAGGCTGGAACTCCTACGAGCAGTACTTC.